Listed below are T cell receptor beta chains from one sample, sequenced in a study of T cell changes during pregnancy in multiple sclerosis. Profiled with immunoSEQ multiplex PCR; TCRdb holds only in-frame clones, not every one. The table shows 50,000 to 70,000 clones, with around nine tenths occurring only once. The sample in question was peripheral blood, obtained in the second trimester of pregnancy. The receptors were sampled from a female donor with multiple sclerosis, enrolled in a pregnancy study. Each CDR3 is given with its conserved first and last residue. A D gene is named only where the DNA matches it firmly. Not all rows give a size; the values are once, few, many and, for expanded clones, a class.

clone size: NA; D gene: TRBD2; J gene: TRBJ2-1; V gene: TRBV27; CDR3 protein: CASSSPLAGGYNEQFF; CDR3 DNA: TGTGCCAGCAGTTCACCCCTAGCGGGAGGATACAATGAGCAGTTCTTC
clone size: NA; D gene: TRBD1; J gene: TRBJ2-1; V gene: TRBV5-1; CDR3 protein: CASSMPGQGKGNEQFF; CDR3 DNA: TGCGCCAGCAGCATGCCGGGACAGGGGAAAGGGAATGAGCAGTTCTTC
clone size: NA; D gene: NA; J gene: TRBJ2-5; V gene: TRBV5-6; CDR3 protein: CASSSSRHRTQETQYF; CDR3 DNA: TGTGCCAGCAGCTCCTCCAGACACCGTACCCAAGAGACCCAGTACTTC
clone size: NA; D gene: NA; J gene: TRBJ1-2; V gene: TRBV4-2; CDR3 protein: CASSQSLPGINYGYTF; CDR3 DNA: TGTGCCAGCAGCCAATCACTCCCAGGAATTAACTATGGCTACACCTTC
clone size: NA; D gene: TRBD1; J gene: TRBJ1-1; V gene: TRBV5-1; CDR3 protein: CASSSPSQGKNTEAFF; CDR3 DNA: TGCGCCAGCAGCTCGCCCTCACAGGGGAAGAACACTGAAGCTTTCTTT
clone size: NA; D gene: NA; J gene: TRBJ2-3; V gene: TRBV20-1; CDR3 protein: CSARPEGTQYF; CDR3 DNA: TGCAGTGCCCGTCCCGAGGGTACGCAGTATTTT
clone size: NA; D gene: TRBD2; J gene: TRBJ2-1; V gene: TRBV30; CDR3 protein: CAWSVLAVFYNEQFF; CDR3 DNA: TGTGCCTGGAGTGTACTAGCGGTCTTCTACAATGAGCAGTTCTTC
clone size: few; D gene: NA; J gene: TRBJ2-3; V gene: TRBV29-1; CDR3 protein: CSVGGTDTQYF; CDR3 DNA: TGCAGCGTTGGAGGCACAGATACGCAGTATTTT
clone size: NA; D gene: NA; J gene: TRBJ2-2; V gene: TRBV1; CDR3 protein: CTSNYGYTTGELFF; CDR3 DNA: TGCACCAGCAACTATGGATATACAACCGGGGAGCTGTTTTTT
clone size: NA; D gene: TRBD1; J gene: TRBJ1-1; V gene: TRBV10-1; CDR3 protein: CASSEGTENTEAFF; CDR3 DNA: TGCGCCAGCAGTGAGGGGACAGAGAACACTGAAGCTTTCTTT
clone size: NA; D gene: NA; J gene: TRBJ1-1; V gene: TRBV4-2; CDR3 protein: CASSLLGEGNTEAFF; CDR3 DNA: TGTGCCAGCAGCTTGCTAGGGGAGGGGAACACTGAAGCTTTCTTT
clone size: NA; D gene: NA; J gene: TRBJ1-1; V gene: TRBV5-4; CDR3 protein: CASSFGQNTEAFF; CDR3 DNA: TGTGCCAGCAGCTTTGGCCAGAACACTGAAGCTTTCTTT
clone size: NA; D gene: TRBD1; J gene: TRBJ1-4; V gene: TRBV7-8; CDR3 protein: CASSVGFTGGNEKLFF; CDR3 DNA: TGTGCCAGCAGCGTAGGATTCACAGGGGGCAACGAAAAACTGTTTTTT
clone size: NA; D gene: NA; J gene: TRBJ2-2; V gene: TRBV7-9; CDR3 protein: CASSLVGTNTGELFF; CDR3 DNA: TGTGCCAGCAGCTTAGTAGGGACTAACACCGGGGAGCTGTTTTTT
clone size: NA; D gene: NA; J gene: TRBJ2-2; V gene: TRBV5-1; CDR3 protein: CASCDGRADGELFF; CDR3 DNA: TGCGCCAGCTGTGATGGCAGGGCGGACGGGGAGCTGTTTTTT
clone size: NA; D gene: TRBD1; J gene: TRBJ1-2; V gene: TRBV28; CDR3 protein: CASTRTGPNYGYTF; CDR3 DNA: TGTGCCAGCACACGGACAGGTCCTAACTATGGCTACACCTTC
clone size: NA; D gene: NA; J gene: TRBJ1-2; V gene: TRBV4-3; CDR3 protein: CASSQLGGTSVYGYTF; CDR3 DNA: TGCGCCAGCAGCCAACTCGGAGGTACTTCGGTCTATGGCTACACCTTC
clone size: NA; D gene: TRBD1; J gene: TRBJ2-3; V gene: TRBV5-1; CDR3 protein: CASSLGQGGTDTQYF; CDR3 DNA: TGCGCCAGCAGCTTGGGACAGGGGGGCACAGATACGCAGTATTTT